This T cell receptor (beta chain) was sequenced during a study of blood T cell repertoires in COVID-19. As for the study in general: COVID-19 samples from acute and convalescent phases originated in the United States, Italy and Spain. In each case, the material was cDNA or gDNA derived from T cells, B-cell-depleted T cells, or PBMCs.

The trim removed 3 bases at V and 6 bases at J, leaving 11 bases unmatched. Germline values: CDR1 LNHDA, CDR2 SQIVND (reference sequence). The CDR3 has 16 residues. This clone came up a few times. Original methodology: Cell counts per sample came from amplifying reference gene primers. Assay: immunoSEQ multiplex PCR; the TCRdb copy retains only in-frame clones and omits some. The D gene and trimming were derived from the DNA, and the V and J assignments and clone size from that table. The repertoire holds approximately 74,000 clones, with around 87% as singletons. The chain uses TRBV19 and TRBJ1-2; 9 bases fit TRBD1. This clonotype originated in a woman in her sixties or seventies with acute or convalescent COVID-19. Material: peripheral blood. This chain's CDR3 is CASSMAPGQGKDGYTF. In nucleotides, the CDR3 is TGTGCCAGTAGTATGGCCCCGGGACAGGGTAAAGATGGCTACACCTTC.